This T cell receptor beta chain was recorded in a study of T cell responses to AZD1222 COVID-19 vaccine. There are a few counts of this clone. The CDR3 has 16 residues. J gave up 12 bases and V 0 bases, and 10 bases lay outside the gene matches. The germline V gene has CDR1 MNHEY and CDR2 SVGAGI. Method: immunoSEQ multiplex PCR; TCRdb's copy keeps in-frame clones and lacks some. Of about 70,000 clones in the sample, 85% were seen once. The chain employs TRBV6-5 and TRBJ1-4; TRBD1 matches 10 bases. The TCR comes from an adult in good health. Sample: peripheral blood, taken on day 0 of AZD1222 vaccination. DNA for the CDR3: TGTGCCAGCAGTTACTCTCGGACAGGGGGACTTGTGCAACTGTTTTTT. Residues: CASSYSRTGGLVQLFF.